This entry is about one T cell receptor (beta chain). Time point here: after neoadjuvant nivolumab, at surgical resection. Germline CDR1 reads SNHLY; CDR2 reads FYNNEI. J was trimmed by 7 bases and V by 3 bases; bases with no gene match: 9. CDR3 length equals 15 residues. The sample is drawn from a study of neoadjuvant anti-PD-1 for oral cavity cancer. The repertoire was sequenced with immunoSEQ multiplex PCR; TCRdb's copy has only in-frame clones and lacks some. Of around 70,000 clones in the sample, around 83% were seen once. Sample: PBMCs, taken after nivolumab (anti-PD-1) treatment. The sequence derives from a person between 40 and 80 years old with oral cavity squamous cell carcinoma. The chain couples TRBV2 to TRBJ1-5, with 7 positions matching TRBD1. CDR3 sequence: CASSDDRVSGQPQHF. CDR3 DNA sequence: TGTGCCAGCAGTGATGACAGGGTGTCTGGGCAGCCCCAGCATTTT. The full variable domain, in which reference TRBV2 and TRBJ1-5 provide the parts outside the CDR3, is EPEVTQTPSHQVTQMGQEVILRCVPISNHLYFYWYRQILGQKVEFLVSFYNNEISEKSEIFDDQFSVERPDGSNFTLKIRSTKLEDSAMYFCASSDDRVSGQPQHFGDGTRLSIL.